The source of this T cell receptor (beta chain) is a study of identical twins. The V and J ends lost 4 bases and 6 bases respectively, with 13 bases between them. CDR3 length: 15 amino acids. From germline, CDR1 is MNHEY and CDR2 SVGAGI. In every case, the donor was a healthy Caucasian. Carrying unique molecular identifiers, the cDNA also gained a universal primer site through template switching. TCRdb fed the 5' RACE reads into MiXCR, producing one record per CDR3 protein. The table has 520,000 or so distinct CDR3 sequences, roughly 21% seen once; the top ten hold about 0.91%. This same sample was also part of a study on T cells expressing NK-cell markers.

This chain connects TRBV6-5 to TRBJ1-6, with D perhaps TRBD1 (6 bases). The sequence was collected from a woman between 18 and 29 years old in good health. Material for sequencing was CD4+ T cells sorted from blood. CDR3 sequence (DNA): TGTGCCAGCAGTTCTCGGACAGCAACTAATTCACCCCTCCACTTT. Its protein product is CASSSRTATNSPLHF.